These T cell receptor beta chains were read from a single sample in a study of shared clonotypes between healthy human individuals. Profiled with immunoSEQ multiplex PCR; TCRdb holds only in-frame clones, not every one. The data hold about 2 million clones, with approximately 94% observed a single time. The specimen was naive CD8+ T cells sorted from blood. These receptors originate from a man aged 18-30 years in good health. Each CDR3 is given with its conserved first and last residue. Fields, in order: CDR3 DNA, CDR3 protein, V gene, D gene, clone size, J gene. D genes are given only for firm matches. Expanded clones get a size class; other rows say once, few or many, or leave the size out.

CDR3nt: TGTGCCAGCAGCCCCGGACTAGCGGGGAAACAAGAGACCCAGTACTTC; CDR3aa: CASSPGLAGKQETQYF; v_gene: TRBV7-6; d_gene: TRBD2; abundance: NA; j_gene: TRBJ2-5
CDR3nt: TGTGCCTGGGAACAGGAAGGCGAGCAGTACTTC; CDR3aa: CAWEQEGEQYF; v_gene: TRBV30; d_gene: NA; abundance: NA; j_gene: TRBJ2-7
CDR3nt: TGTGCCAGCAGCCCCCAGGGGGCAGGGCGCCACGAGCAGTACTTC; CDR3aa: CASSPQGAGRHEQYF; v_gene: TRBV7-3; d_gene: TRBD1; abundance: NA; j_gene: TRBJ2-7
CDR3nt: TGTGCCAGCACCGTAGGGACTATCGACCCGTTTAGCACAGATACGCAGTATTTT; CDR3aa: CASTVGTIDPFSTDTQYF; v_gene: TRBV9; d_gene: TRBD2; abundance: NA; j_gene: TRBJ2-3
CDR3nt: TGTGCCAGTAGTATGGGACAAAGTGAAGCTTTCTTT; CDR3aa: CASSMGQSEAFF; v_gene: TRBV19; d_gene: NA; abundance: NA; j_gene: TRBJ1-1
CDR3nt: TGTGCCAGCAGTTACTCGGCGGGGGGGCCTTACAATGAGCAGTTCTTC; CDR3aa: CASSYSAGGPYNEQFF; v_gene: TRBV6-5; d_gene: TRBD2; abundance: NA; j_gene: TRBJ2-1
CDR3nt: TGTGCCAGCTCACCAGGGCCCGGTTGGGGGCAAGAGACCCAGTACTTC; CDR3aa: CASSPGPGWGQETQYF; v_gene: TRBV18; d_gene: NA; abundance: NA; j_gene: TRBJ2-5
CDR3nt: TGTGCCAGTAGGCCTAGCGGGATCGACCCGTACACAGATACGCAGTATTTT; CDR3aa: CASRPSGIDPYTDTQYF; v_gene: TRBV19; d_gene: TRBD2; abundance: NA; j_gene: TRBJ2-3
CDR3nt: TGTGCCAGCAGCGATACAGGGGGCTCCTACGAGCAGTACTTC; CDR3aa: CASSDTGGSYEQYF; v_gene: TRBV7-9; d_gene: TRBD1; abundance: NA; j_gene: TRBJ2-7
CDR3nt: TGTGCCAGCAGCTTATTATTGGATCCAACCCCAGATACGCAGTATTTT; CDR3aa: CASSLLLDPTPDTQYF; v_gene: TRBV7-9; d_gene: NA; abundance: NA; j_gene: TRBJ2-3
CDR3nt: TGTGCCAGCAGTTTAGTTACAGGGAGTGAGACCCAGTACTTC; CDR3aa: CASSLVTGSETQYF; v_gene: TRBV27; d_gene: NA; abundance: NA; j_gene: TRBJ2-5
CDR3nt: TGTGCCAGCAGTTACTCGAGTGGGGGTGGTCAGCCCCAGCATTTT; CDR3aa: CASSYSSGGGQPQHF; v_gene: TRBV6-5; d_gene: NA; abundance: NA; j_gene: TRBJ1-5
CDR3nt: TGTGCCAGCAGCTCCTGGGACAGGGGTTCCTACGAGCAGTACTTC; CDR3aa: CASSSWDRGSYEQYF; v_gene: TRBV13; d_gene: TRBD1; abundance: NA; j_gene: TRBJ2-7
CDR3nt: TGTGCCAGCAGGTTGACAGGGTCGGGGTCACCCCTCCACTTT; CDR3aa: CASRLTGSGSPLHF; v_gene: TRBV27; d_gene: TRBD1; abundance: NA; j_gene: TRBJ1-6
CDR3nt: TGTGCTAGCAGCAATCCTACAAAACTAGCGGAGGTGACAGAGACCCAGTACTTC; CDR3aa: CASSNPTKLAEVTETQYF; v_gene: TRBV11-2; d_gene: TRBD2; abundance: NA; j_gene: TRBJ2-5
CDR3nt: TGTGCCAGCAGCCAAGTCAGCACCGGGGAGCTGTTTTTT; CDR3aa: CASSQVSTGELFF; v_gene: TRBV7-2; d_gene: NA; abundance: NA; j_gene: TRBJ2-2
CDR3nt: TGTGCCAGCAGTTCGGGACAGGGGACACTAACCCTCCACTTT; CDR3aa: CASSSGQGTLTLHF; v_gene: TRBV27; d_gene: TRBD1; abundance: once; j_gene: TRBJ1-6
CDR3nt: TGCGCCAGCAGCCAATTCCGGGACAGGTCGATGGACGGGGACCAAGAGACCCAGTACTTC; CDR3aa: CASSQFRDRSMDGDQETQYF; v_gene: TRBV4-1; d_gene: TRBD1; abundance: NA; j_gene: TRBJ2-5
CDR3nt: TGTGCCAGCAGCGCATTCGGCACTGAAGCTTTCTTT; CDR3aa: CASSAFGTEAFF; v_gene: TRBV9; d_gene: NA; abundance: few; j_gene: TRBJ1-1
CDR3nt: TGCGCCAGCAGCCAAGATGGAGGGAACTACGAGCAGTACTTC; CDR3aa: CASSQDGGNYEQYF; v_gene: TRBV4-3; d_gene: NA; abundance: NA; j_gene: TRBJ2-7
CDR3nt: TGCGCCAGCACTACCGACAGAGACTCTGGAAACACCATATATTTT; CDR3aa: CASTTDRDSGNTIYF; v_gene: TRBV5-1; d_gene: NA; abundance: NA; j_gene: TRBJ1-3
CDR3nt: TGTGCCAGTAGTATGACCGGACTTACCTACGAGCAGTACTTC; CDR3aa: CASSMTGLTYEQYF; v_gene: TRBV19; d_gene: NA; abundance: NA; j_gene: TRBJ2-7
CDR3nt: TGTGCCAGCAGCGTGGAGGGACAGGGACCCGGGGAGCTGTTTTTT; CDR3aa: CASSVEGQGPGELFF; v_gene: TRBV7-9; d_gene: TRBD1; abundance: NA; j_gene: TRBJ2-2
CDR3nt: TGTGCCAGCAGTTACTCGATATCAGGCCTCCCCTATGGCTACACCTTC; CDR3aa: CASSYSISGLPYGYTF; v_gene: TRBV6-6; d_gene: NA; abundance: NA; j_gene: TRBJ1-2
CDR3nt: TGTGCCAGCAGCGCGGTCATAGGAGAGACCCAGTACTTC; CDR3aa: CASSAVIGETQYF; v_gene: TRBV9; d_gene: NA; abundance: NA; j_gene: TRBJ2-5
CDR3nt: TGTGCCAGCAGTTACATGGGACAGGGGGGGATCTCACCCCTCCACTTT; CDR3aa: CASSYMGQGGISPLHF; v_gene: TRBV6-5; d_gene: TRBD1; abundance: NA; j_gene: TRBJ1-6
CDR3nt: TGTGCCAGCAGCTTAGCGACTAGCTTCTCCTACAATGAGCAGTTCTTC; CDR3aa: CASSLATSFSYNEQFF; v_gene: TRBV13; d_gene: TRBD2; abundance: NA; j_gene: TRBJ2-1
CDR3nt: TGTGCCTGGAGTGTAGGGCTCCCGCTAAAAGAGACCCAGTACTTC; CDR3aa: CAWSVGLPLKETQYF; v_gene: TRBV30; d_gene: NA; abundance: NA; j_gene: TRBJ2-5
CDR3nt: TGTGCCAGCAGTTTAGGGTGGCCAAATGAGCAGTTCTTC; CDR3aa: CASSLGWPNEQFF; v_gene: TRBV27; d_gene: NA; abundance: NA; j_gene: TRBJ2-1
CDR3nt: TGTGCCAGCAGTTCGGGTCACAATCAGCCCCAGCATTTT; CDR3aa: CASSSGHNQPQHF; v_gene: TRBV6-5; d_gene: NA; abundance: NA; j_gene: TRBJ1-5
CDR3nt: TGTGCCAGCAGCTTAGTAAGCGGGACCTACCAAGAGACCCAGTACTTC; CDR3aa: CASSLVSGTYQETQYF; v_gene: TRBV7-2; d_gene: TRBD2; abundance: NA; j_gene: TRBJ2-5
CDR3nt: TGTGCCAGCAGCAAAGCCCATAGCGGGAGGCGTAACGAGCAGTACTTC; CDR3aa: CASSKAHSGRRNEQYF; v_gene: TRBV21-1; d_gene: NA; abundance: NA; j_gene: TRBJ2-7
CDR3nt: TGCGCCAGCAGTGAGTCCGGGGATTACAGGGGTCCGAACACCGGGGAGCTGTTTTTT; CDR3aa: CASSESGDYRGPNTGELFF; v_gene: TRBV10-1; d_gene: TRBD1; abundance: NA; j_gene: TRBJ2-2
CDR3nt: TGTGCCAGCAGTGGAATACTAGCGGGAGCCCACGAGCAGTACTTC; CDR3aa: CASSGILAGAHEQYF; v_gene: TRBV2; d_gene: TRBD2; abundance: NA; j_gene: TRBJ2-7
CDR3nt: TGTGCCAGCAGTGAAGTCCCAACAGGGGGCTTTCAAGAGACCCAGTACTTC; CDR3aa: CASSEVPTGGFQETQYF; v_gene: TRBV6-1; d_gene: TRBD1; abundance: NA; j_gene: TRBJ2-5
CDR3nt: TGTGCCACCGTCCGCCCGGGACTCGGAGATGAGCAGTTCTTC; CDR3aa: CATVRPGLGDEQFF; v_gene: TRBV19; d_gene: NA; abundance: NA; j_gene: TRBJ2-1
CDR3nt: TGTGCCAGCAGTTTAGAGGGGGTCGGGGAGCTGTTTTTT; CDR3aa: CASSLEGVGELFF; v_gene: TRBV27; d_gene: NA; abundance: NA; j_gene: TRBJ2-2
CDR3nt: TGTGCCAGCAGCGGGACTAGCGGGCCTCCGGGAGATACGCAGTATTTT; CDR3aa: CASSGTSGPPGDTQYF; v_gene: TRBV9; d_gene: TRBD2; abundance: NA; j_gene: TRBJ2-3
CDR3nt: TGTGCCAGCAGTTACTCGAGTGGGTCCTACAATGAGCAGTTCTTC; CDR3aa: CASSYSSGSYNEQFF; v_gene: TRBV6-5; d_gene: NA; abundance: NA; j_gene: TRBJ2-1
CDR3nt: TGTGCCAGCAGCGTAGGGGACAGTAGTAATGAAAAACTGTTTTTT; CDR3aa: CASSVGDSSNEKLFF; v_gene: TRBV9; d_gene: TRBD1; abundance: NA; j_gene: TRBJ1-4
CDR3nt: TGTGCCAGCGTAAGGCTCCCTTACTACGAGCAGTACTTC; CDR3aa: CASVRLPYYEQYF; v_gene: TRBV7-9; d_gene: NA; abundance: NA; j_gene: TRBJ2-7
CDR3nt: TGTGCCAGCAGCTTGGGCGTAACCGGGGAGCTGTTTTTT; CDR3aa: CASSLGVTGELFF; v_gene: TRBV5-6; d_gene: NA; abundance: once; j_gene: TRBJ2-2
CDR3nt: TGTGCCAGTAGTGTGCGAGCGGGAGTCCCCTACGAGCAGTACTTC; CDR3aa: CASSVRAGVPYEQYF; v_gene: TRBV19; d_gene: TRBD2; abundance: once; j_gene: TRBJ2-7
CDR3nt: TGTGCCAGCAGCGTAAACCCCAGCGGGGCAAACTACGAGCAGTACTTC; CDR3aa: CASSVNPSGANYEQYF; v_gene: TRBV9; d_gene: TRBD2; abundance: NA; j_gene: TRBJ2-7
CDR3nt: TGTGCCACAACCCAGGCGGTGCTGGGAAACACCATATATTTT; CDR3aa: CATTQAVLGNTIYF; v_gene: TRBV5-4; d_gene: NA; abundance: NA; j_gene: TRBJ1-3
CDR3nt: TGCGCCAGCAGCCCGGAACCCAGGGGGCTCCCTTACGAGCAGTACTTC; CDR3aa: CASSPEPRGLPYEQYF; v_gene: TRBV4-1; d_gene: TRBD1; abundance: NA; j_gene: TRBJ2-7
CDR3nt: TGTGCCAGCAGTTTCAGAGGGCCTAATGAAAAACTGTTTTTT; CDR3aa: CASSFRGPNEKLFF; v_gene: TRBV28; d_gene: NA; abundance: once; j_gene: TRBJ1-4
CDR3nt: TGCGCCAGCAGCCAAGTGGCAGGTGGTGCCGACGAGCAGTACTTC; CDR3aa: CASSQVAGGADEQYF; v_gene: TRBV4-1; d_gene: NA; abundance: NA; j_gene: TRBJ2-7
CDR3nt: TGTGCCAGCAGCTTTTGGCCAAGGGGCCAGTTTTCAGATACGCAGTATTTT; CDR3aa: CASSFWPRGQFSDTQYF; v_gene: TRBV7-3; d_gene: NA; abundance: NA; j_gene: TRBJ2-3
CDR3nt: TGTGCCAGCAGTGAAGTTCACAGGGGGCCGGGAAACACCATATATTTT; CDR3aa: CASSEVHRGPGNTIYF; v_gene: TRBV25-1; d_gene: TRBD1; abundance: NA; j_gene: TRBJ1-3
CDR3nt: TGTGCCAGCAGCGTCTGGGATATTTATGGAGGAACCGGGGAGCTGTTTTTT; CDR3aa: CASSVWDIYGGTGELFF; v_gene: TRBV9; d_gene: NA; abundance: once; j_gene: TRBJ2-2
CDR3nt: TGTGCCAGCAGTTTATACAGGGGAGATACGCAGTATTTT; CDR3aa: CASSLYRGDTQYF; v_gene: TRBV27; d_gene: TRBD1; abundance: NA; j_gene: TRBJ2-3
CDR3nt: TGTGCCAGCAGCTACAGCATCGGTTCCTACAATGAGCAGTTCTTC; CDR3aa: CASSYSIGSYNEQFF; v_gene: TRBV27; d_gene: NA; abundance: NA; j_gene: TRBJ2-1
CDR3nt: TGTGCCAGCAGTCCCCGGACAGTCTTCAATCAGCCCCAGCATTTT; CDR3aa: CASSPRTVFNQPQHF; v_gene: TRBV27; d_gene: NA; abundance: NA; j_gene: TRBJ1-5
CDR3nt: TGTGCCAGCATTACAGGGGGGGGCCGAGACCCTAGCACAGATACGCAGTATTTT; CDR3aa: CASITGGGRDPSTDTQYF; v_gene: TRBV28; d_gene: NA; abundance: NA; j_gene: TRBJ2-3